This passage covers 29 T cell receptor delta chains from one sample sequenced in a study of γδ T cells in repeated Plasmodium falciparum infection. TCRdb applied CATT to the multiplex PCR reads for clone calling. The sample lists more than 45,000 delta-chain clones; approximately 1.7% were seen once. Vgamma9/Vdelta2+ and Vdelta2-negative gammadelta T cells were flow-sorted from PBMC for bulk sequencing. The source material was gamma-delta T cells from blood. The receptors derive from a pool of human donors (malaria-infected and uninfected, not separated).

This clone was picked up many times. In the same sample, other DNA sequences code for this CDR3. J is TRDJ1 and V is TRDV1; D is uncertain. Germline CDR1 reads TSWWSYY; CDR2 reads QGS. This CDR3 contains 23 residues. V was cut by 2 bases and J by 10 bases, with 44 bases left in between. The CDR3 protein is CALGENHSSWRWTSALSTGRLIF. CDR3 sequence (DNA): TGTGCTCTTGGGGAAAACCATAGCTCCTGGCGGTGGACGAGCGCTCTTTCGACCGGACGACTCATCTTT.

This clone was counted at least ten times. A single base separates this from a much larger clone, so it may be a read error. The chain links TRDV2 to TRDJ1; TRDD3 matches 10 bases. Germline values: CDR1 GEAIGNYY, CDR2 EKD. Trimming took 5 bases from V and 1 from J; bases not matched to a gene: 30. The CDR3 runs 23 residues. CDR3 sequence: CACGKHFLMRGIRSWGCTDKLIF. In DNA, the CDR3 is TGTGCCTGTGGCAAACACTTCCTAATGAGGGGGATACGCTCCTGGGGTTGCACCGATAAACTCATCTTT.

Worth noting for this clone: With a far larger clone one base away, a read error is the likely cause. Different DNA sequences within this sample yield the same CDR3. The chain couples TRDV1 to TRDJ1; TRDD3 agrees at 10 bases. Unmatched junction bases numbered 23, after V lost 1 base and J lost 0 bases. The CDR3 spans 23 residues. From germline, CDR1 is TSWWSYY and CDR2 QGS. The CDR3 reads CALGERYPTGGWGIPPYTDKLIF. The CDR3 bases are TGTGCTCTTGGGGAACGGTACCCTACAGGAGGGTGGGGGATACCCCCCTACACCGATAAACTCATCTTT.

This clone showed up many times. TCRdb's protein, taken from a much larger clone, differs from this DNA's translation at residue 3, likely owing to a read error; the protein displayed comes from the DNA. V gene TRDV1 combines with J gene TRDJ1, with 10 nucleotides matching TRDD3. The CDR3 is 20 amino acids. Germline values: CDR1 TSWWSYY, CDR2 QGS. CDR3 in amino acids: CAPGENSCGLLLWGIQKLIF. The CDR3 coding sequence is TGTGCTCCTGGGGAAAATTCCTGCGGCCTTCTCCTGTGGGGGATACAGAAACTCATCTTT.

This clone is medium-sized by share. At the DNA level, this CDR3 is encoded by other sequences in the same sample as well. The chain recombines TRDV3 with TRDJ1; TRDD3 matches 7 bases. Germline V gene sequence: CDR1 TVYSNPD, CDR2 GDNSRS (reference sequence). With 0 bases clipped from V and 3 bases from J, the junction kept 4 bases outside the gene matches. CDR3 length: 13 residues. CDR3 nucleotide sequence: TGTGCCTTTAGGCCGGATACGGCCGATAAACTCATCTTT. It yields the protein CAFRPDTADKLIF.

Remarks on this clone: Translating this DNA gives a protein that differs at residue 17 from the TCRdb one, which belongs to a much larger clone; a read error is likely, and the protein shown is this translation. This chain links TRDV1 with TRDJ1; 9 positions match TRDD2. This CDR3 has 19 amino acids. CDR1 is TSWWSYY and CDR2 is QGS in the germline V gene. This CDR3 is CALGERPSYIGGPTDKPIF. The CDR3 bases are TGTGCTCTTGGGGAACGGCCTTCCTACATTGGGGGCCCCACCGATAAACCCATCTTT.

This clone was seen a few times. A far bigger clonotype differs at one base, so this is likely a read error. Other DNA sequences in this specimen translate into the identical CDR3. The rearrangement links TRDV1 to TRDJ1; D is unclear. The J gene, missing from TCRdb, was assigned here through DNA to germline matching. Trimming pared 6 bases from V and 0 bases from J, leaving 26 bases between. This CDR3 comprises 19 residues. In germline, CDR1 is TSWWSYY, CDR2 QGS. The CDR3 region is CALGRPLVGTKPYTDKLIF. CDR3 sequence (DNA): TGTGCTCTTGGTCGTCCCCTTGTCGGGACTAAACCTTACACCGATAAACTCATCTTT.

This clone was detected many times. Translating this DNA gives a protein that differs at residue 16 from the TCRdb one, which belongs to a much larger clone; a read error is likely, and the protein shown is this translation. The V gene is TRAV38-2/DV8, the J gene TRDJ1; TRDD3 matches at 8 bases. The CDR3 totals 27 residues. After removal of 0 bases from V and 0 bases from J, the junction contained 37 bases not matched to a gene. CDR1 and CDR2 (germline): TSESDYY, QEAYKQQN. The DNA of the CDR3 is TGTGCTTATAGGAGCGCGGAACTCTTCTTCTGGTCTTCGTCAGAACCGACTGGGGGGTCGTACACCGATAAACTCATCTTT. Residues: CAYRSAELFFWSSSEPTGGSYTDKLIF.

With respect to this clone: The likely explanation is a read error, given a far larger clone one base away. V gene TRDV2 combines with J gene TRDJ1, with TRDD3 matching over 8 bases. TCRdb supplies no J gene; here it was assigned by aligning the nucleotide sequence to germline. After removal of 0 bases from V and 0 bases from J, the junction contained 11 bases not matched to a gene. There are 18 residues in the CDR3. Germline CDR1 is GEAIGNYY and CDR2 is EKD. DNA for the CDR3: TGTGCCTGTGACACCGCGGGCTACTGGGGGTCGTACACCGATAAACTCATCTTT. This gives the protein CACDTAGYWGSYTDKLIF.

In this sample, this clone turned up a few times. The protein held in TCRdb is that of a much larger clone and does not match this DNA's translation at residue 13, likely because of a read error; the protein shown is translated from the DNA. This chain links TRDV1 with TRDJ1; 7 bases align to TRDD3. The CDR3 has 20 amino acids. Germline CDR1 reads TSWWSYY; CDR2 reads QGS. The J segment lost 0 bases and the V segment lost 2 bases, leaving 18 bases of the junction unmatched. CDR3 in amino acids: CALGERPYGWGVSYTDKLIF. For the CDR3, the DNA is TGTGCTCTTGGGGAAAGGCCCTACGGCTGGGGGGTCTCCTACACCGATAAACTCATCTTT.

In its sample, this clone was seen many times. The protein TCRdb gives is from a much larger clone and does not agree with this DNA's translation at residue 8, likely a read error; the protein shown here comes from the DNA. The V and J genes are TRDV2 and TRDJ1; 7 nucleotides line up with TRDD3. There are 16 residues in the CDR3. From germline, CDR1 is GEAIGNYY and CDR2 EKD. J was trimmed by 5 bases and V by 4 bases; bases with no gene match: 15. The CDR3 DNA reads as TGTGCCTGTGAACCTGCGGCCAGATGGGGGAGAGATAAACTCATCTTT. This encodes CACEPAARWGRDKLIF.

About this clone itself: With a far larger clone one base away, a read error is the likely cause. Other DNA variants within this sample encode the same CDR3. The V gene is TRDV2, the J gene TRDJ1; 12 positions agree with TRDD3. Losses at the gene ends were 0 bases for V and 0 bases for J; bases not matched to a gene: 10. This CDR3 has 19 residues. Germline V gene sequence: CDR1 GEAIGNYY, CDR2 EKD. The CDR3 DNA is TGTGCCTGTGACACCTTGCTGGGGGATACGCCCCGATACACCGATAAACTCATCTTT. Protein sequence: CACDTLLGDTPRYTDKLIF.

As for this clone: This DNA translates differently at residue 13 from the TCRdb protein, which is that of a much larger clone; a read error is likely, and the protein shown is the DNA's own translation. The rearrangement joins TRDV1 to TRDJ1; 12 bases are a match to TRDD3. The J gene, not given by TCRdb, was assigned here from a germline match of the nucleotide sequence. With 1 base clipped from V and 2 bases from J, the junction kept 17 bases outside the gene matches. This CDR3 is built from 21 residues. Germline V gives CDR1 TSWWSYY, CDR2 QGS. CDR3 sequence (DNA): TGTGCTCTTGGGGAACAACTTGTCGGCTGGGGGATACGGGGGGGTACCGATAAACTCATCTTT. Amino acid sequence: CALGEQLVGWGIRGGTDKLIF.

Comment on this clone: The TCRdb record carries a much larger clone's protein, which differs from this DNA's translation at residue 21; a read error is the likely cause, and the protein listed here is the DNA translation. The V segment is TRDV2, and no J call was made; the DNA was not used to check the table's D call, TRDD3. CDR3 length: 23 amino acids. Germline CDR1 and CDR2: GEAIGNYY and EKD. DNA of the CDR3: TGTGCCTGTGGCAAACACTTCCTAATGAGGGGGATACGCTCCCGGGGTTGCACCGATAAACCCATCTTT. It is translated as CACGKHFLMRGIRSRGCTDKPIF.

This clone has more than one count but fewer than ten. It differs at one base from a far larger clone, so likely a read error. Other DNA sequences within the sample encode an identical CDR3. The V gene call reads TRDV1; no J gene was called; the table calls TRDD3, which could not be checked here. Germline V gene lookup returns CDR1 TSWWSYY and CDR2 QGS. The CDR3 covers 27 residues. The DNA for the CDR3 is TGTGCTCTTGGGGAACCTTACCTCCCTCGTTGCTACAGCGGGATCTGTACTGGGGACACTAACACCGATAAGCTCATCTTT. Protein product: CALGEPYLPRCYSGICTGDTNTDKLIF.

This clone has ten or more counts. TCRdb's protein for this DNA is that of a much larger clone and differs from the translation at residue 14, likely a read error; the protein shown is the DNA translation. Other DNA sequences in the sample encode the same CDR3. J is TRDJ1 and V is TRDV1, with D maybe TRDD3 (5 bases). CDR3 length equals 22 residues. The germline V gene encodes CDR1 TSWWSYY and CDR2 QGS. For the CDR3, the DNA is TGTGCTCTTGGGGAACCCCCGGATTCCACGGGGACTAGGTCGATTCTGGCCGATAAACCCATCTTT. Protein: CALGEPPDSTGTRSILADKPIF.

As to this clone: A far bigger clonotype differs at one base, so this is likely a read error. The sample carries other DNA sequences with the same CDR3. The chain uses TRDV1 and TRDJ1; 8 bases agree with TRDD3. The J gene, missing from TCRdb, was assigned here through DNA to germline matching. With V trimmed by 7 bases and J by 8 bases, 33 bases remained unmatched. There are 21 residues in the CDR3. Germline CDR1 TSWWSYY, CDR2 QGS. The CDR3, as DNA: TGTGCTCTTGCCCAAGGGGACCTCCGTGACACTGGGGGGCCCCTGAACGACAAACTCATCTTT. Translated: CALAQGDLRDTGGPLNDKLIF.

To note about this clone: Compared with germline, one end of the junction differs, possibly owing to a read error. This CDR3 reads CSGVGADKLIF. The CDR3 DNA is TGCTCTGGAGTCGGTGCCGATAAACTCATCTTT. The gene calls are TRDV1 and TRDJ1, with D hard to call. In the absence of a J gene in TCRdb, the DNA was matched to germline to assign it here. The CDR3 is 11 amino acids. Germline loops: CDR1 TSWWSYY, CDR2 QGS.

Note on this clone: A far larger clone is one base from this, pointing to a likely read error. This sample also contains other DNA sequences that code for the same CDR3. The chain combines TRDV1 with TRDJ1, with TRDD3 matching 8 bases. The CDR3 consists of 23 residues. Germline assignment: CDR1 TSWWSYY and CDR2 QGS. The junction had 30 bases not matched to a gene; V was cut back by 3 bases and J by 3 bases. The CDR3 loop reads CALGELFPSTLIIGGSGSDKLIF. The CDR3 DNA reads TGTGCTCTTGGGGAGCTGTTTCCATCCACACTTATAATTGGGGGATCTGGATCCGATAAACTCATCTTT.

For this clone: TCRdb lists the protein of a much larger clone for this DNA, which differs at residue 18, so this is likely a read error; the protein given here is translated from the DNA itself. The V call is TRDV1, the J call TRDJ1; D could derive from TRDD2 or TRDD3 (5 bases each). TCRdb lists no J gene, so it was determined here by aligning the DNA to germline. Trimming shortened V by 3 bases and J by 0 bases, and 41 bases separated the two germline ends. The CDR3 length is 25 residues. Germline-derived CDR1 and CDR2 are TSWWSYY and QGS. The chain's CDR3 is CALGEPSLQYEFPYWWVPYTDKLIF. CDR3 in DNA: TGTGCTCTTGGGGAGCCCTCTTTGCAATACGAATTTCCCTACTGGTGGGTTCCATACACCGATAAACTCATCTTT.

This clone was seen at least ten times. The J gene is TRDJ1, the V gene TRDV1, with 12 bases matching TRDD3. Trimming took 0 bases from V and 0 from J; bases not matched to a gene: 17. Germline CDR1 reads TSWWSYY; CDR2 reads QGS. This CDR3 comprises 22 residues. CDR3 nucleotide sequence: TGTGCTCTTGGGGAACTAAGACTTCCCTTACTGGGGGATACTAAGTACACCGATAAACTCATCTTT. This codes for CALGELRLPLLGDTKYTDKLIF.

This clone has at least ten counts. A much larger clone is a single base away; this may be a read error. The chain employs TRDV1 and TRDJ1; TRDD3 matches 7 bases. Germline CDR1 is TSWWSYY and CDR2 is QGS. The CDR3 covers 25 residues. With 3 bases clipped from V and 3 bases from J, the junction kept 37 bases outside the gene matches. CDR3 region: CALGDRGVWYFPLGQGVPRADKLIF. CDR3 coding DNA: TGTGCTCTTGGGGACAGAGGAGTTTGGTACTTCCCACTGGGGCAAGGGGTTCCACGCGCCGATAAACTCATCTTT.

This clone came up a few times. The protein given by TCRdb reflects a much larger clone and differs at residue 13 from this DNA's translation, likely from a read error; the protein shown is the DNA's translation. This chain connects TRDV3 to TRDJ2, with 13 bases fitting TRDD3. Germline lookup yields CDR1 TVYSNPD and CDR2 GDNSRS (reference sequence). After removal of 4 bases from V and 0 bases from J, the junction contained 56 bases not matched to a gene. CDR3 length equals 33 residues. The CDR3 DNA reads as TGTGCCTCAACTCATGGAAACACTGGGGGATACGCTGCTTGGGGGAAAAGGAACCCGTGTGACTGTGGAACCAATGCTTTGACAGCACAACTCTTCTTT. Protein product: CASTHGNTGGYAAWGKRNPCDCGTNALTAQLFF.

By share, this clone counts as medium-sized. Other DNA sequences in this sample translate to the same CDR3. The chain is built from TRDV1 and TRDJ1; 8 positions agree with TRDD3. CDR3 length equals 25 residues. V was pared by 0 bases and J by 0 bases, with 30 bases of the junction left unmatched. The germline gives CDR1 TSWWSYY, CDR2 QGS. Written as DNA, the CDR3 is TGTGCTCTTGGGGAACTAGGGCCCCCCTTAGGGCCCCTCGACTGGGGGGAATTGTACACCGATAAACTCATCTTT. Translation: CALGELGPPLGPLDWGELYTDKLIF.

Worth noting for this clone: TCRdb records a much larger clone's protein for this DNA, with a difference at residue 16 that likely arises from a read error; the protein given is the translation of the DNA. The chain is built from TRDV1 and TRDJ1, with a possible D match to TRDD2 (5 bases). The J gene is not listed in TCRdb, so it was assigned here from a DNA match to germline. CDR3 length: 24 residues. With 3 bases removed from V and 0 bases from J, the gap between germline ends came to 38 bases. Germline CDR1 TSWWSYY, CDR2 QGS. In nucleotides, the CDR3 is TGTGCTCTTGGGGACCTTCGCCCCCAGGATCCTAGGAGGTATACTTCGGGGTACACCGATAAACTCATCTTT. The encoded protein is CALGDLRPQDPRRYTSGYTDKLIF.

The table lists this clone with many counts. This DNA's translation differs at residue 13 from TCRdb's protein, which comes from a much larger clone; a read error is likely, and the protein shown is translated from the DNA. The V call is TRDV2, the J call TRDJ1; no firm D call. This CDR3 has 19 amino acids. Per germline, CDR1 GEAIGNYY and CDR2 EKD. V was shortened by 1 base and J by 1 base, with 24 bases between the two germline ends. The CDR3 nucleotides read TGTGCCTGTGACACGGTACAAAAACGTAAGGAAGAAAGCACCGATAAACTCATCTTT. Amino acids: CACDTVQKRKEESTDKLIF.

This clone has a count of ten or more. This likely traces to a read error, being one base from a far larger clone. Other DNA sequences in this sample translate to the same CDR3. V is TRDV2 and J is TRDJ3; 7 bases map to TRDD3. Germline V gives CDR1 GEAIGNYY, CDR2 EKD. The CDR3 has 17 amino acids. In DNA form, the CDR3 reads TGTGCCTGTGACACCTGGGGGAGCTCCTGGGACACCCGGCAGATGTTTTTC. This encodes CACDTWGSSWDTRQMFF.

This clone came up many times. A far larger clone is only one base removed, so a read error is likely. This CDR3 is also generated by other DNA sequences in the sample. This chain joins TRDV1 and TRDJ1, with 8 bases identical to TRDD3. The CDR3 totals 20 residues. Germline assignment: CDR1 TSWWSYY and CDR2 QGS. DNA of the CDR3: TGCGCTCTTGGGGATTCGTACTGGGGGTCCACCGGAGTCTGGCCCGATAAACTCATCTTT. It is translated as CALGDSYWGSTGVWPDKLIF.

With regard to this clone: The amino acid sequence in TCRdb belongs to a much larger clone and departs from this DNA's translation at residue 9, likely a sequencing read error; the sequence shown is translated from the DNA. The chain links TRDV1 to TRDJ1; 9 nucleotides agree with TRDD3. TCRdb lists no J gene, so it was determined here by aligning the DNA to germline. Germline CDR1 TSWWSYY, CDR2 QGS. Trimming at V came to 3 bases and at J to 6 bases, leaving 38 bases not matched to a gene. CDR3 length: 25 amino acids. CDR3 in amino acids: CALGEALFPRWVPGGSRLRGYKLIF. The CDR3 nucleotides are TGTGCTCTTGGGGAGGCCCTATTCCCACGTTGGGTGCCTGGGGGATCCCGCCTACGGGGCTATAAACTCATCTTT.